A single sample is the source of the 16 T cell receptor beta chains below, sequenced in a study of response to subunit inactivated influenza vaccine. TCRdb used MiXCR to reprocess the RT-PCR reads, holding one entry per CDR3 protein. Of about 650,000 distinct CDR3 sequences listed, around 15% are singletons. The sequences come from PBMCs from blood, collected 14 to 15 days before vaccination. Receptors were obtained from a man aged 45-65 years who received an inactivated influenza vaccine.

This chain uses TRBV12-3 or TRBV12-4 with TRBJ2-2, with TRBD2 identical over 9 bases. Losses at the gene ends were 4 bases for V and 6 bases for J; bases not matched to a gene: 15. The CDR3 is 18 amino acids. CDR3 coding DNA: TGTGCCAGCAGTTCATCGGGACTAGCAGTGACTGGTCCCGGGGAGCTGTTTTTT. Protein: CASSSSGLAVTGPGELFF.

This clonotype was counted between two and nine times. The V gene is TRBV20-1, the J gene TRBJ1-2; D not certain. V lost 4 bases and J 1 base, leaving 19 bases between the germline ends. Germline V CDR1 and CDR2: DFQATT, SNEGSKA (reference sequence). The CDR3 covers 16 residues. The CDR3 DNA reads TGCAGTGCTATCCGTTCGGGGAGCTGGGGTAACTATGGCTACACCTTC. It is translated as CSAIRSGSWGNYGYTF.

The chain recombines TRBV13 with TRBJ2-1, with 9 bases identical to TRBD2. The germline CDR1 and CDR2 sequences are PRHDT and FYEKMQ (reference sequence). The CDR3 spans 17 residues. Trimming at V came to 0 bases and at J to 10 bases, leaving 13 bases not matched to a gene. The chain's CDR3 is CASSLGLRAGGDSEQFF. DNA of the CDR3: TGTGCCAGCAGCTTAGGCCTAAGGGCGGGAGGGGATTCGGAGCAGTTCTTC.

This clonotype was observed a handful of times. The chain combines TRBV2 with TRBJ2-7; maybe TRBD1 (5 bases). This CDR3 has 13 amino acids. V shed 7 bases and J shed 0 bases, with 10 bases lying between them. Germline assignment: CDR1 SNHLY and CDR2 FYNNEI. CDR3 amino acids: CASKGRVSYEQYF. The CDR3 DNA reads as TGTGCCAGCAAGGGCAGGGTCTCCTACGAGCAGTACTTC.

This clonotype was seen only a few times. The CDR3 DNA reads TGTGCCAGCAGCCATGCGTGGGGGGAAGAGACCCAGTACTTC. This codes for CASSHAWGEETQYF. V gene TRBV7-2 combines with J gene TRBJ2-5, with a weak D call TRBD2 (6 bases). With 5 bases removed from V and 3 bases from J, the gap between germline ends came to 13 bases. The CDR3 length is 14 residues. Germline CDR1 is SGHTA and CDR2 is FQGNSA.

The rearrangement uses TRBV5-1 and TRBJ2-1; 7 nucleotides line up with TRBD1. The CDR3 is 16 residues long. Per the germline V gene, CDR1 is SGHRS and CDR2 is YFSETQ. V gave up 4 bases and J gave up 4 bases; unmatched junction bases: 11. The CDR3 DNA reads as TGCGCCAGCAGCCCGCAAGGGGGCGCCGGGTACAATGAGCAGTTCTTC. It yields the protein CASSPQGGAGYNEQFF.

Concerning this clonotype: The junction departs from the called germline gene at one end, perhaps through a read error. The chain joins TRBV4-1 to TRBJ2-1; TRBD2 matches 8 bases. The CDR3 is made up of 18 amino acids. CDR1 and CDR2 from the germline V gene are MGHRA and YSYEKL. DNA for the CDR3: TGCGCCAGCAGCCAAGACCCCCAACTAGCGGACAGCTACAATGAGCAGCTCTTC. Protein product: CASSQDPQLADSYNEQLF.

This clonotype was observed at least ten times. CDR3 coding DNA: TGTGCCAGCAGTTCCGGGACAGGGGCGGGAGAGAACACTGAAGCTTTCTTT. It yields the protein CASSSGTGAGENTEAFF. The chain combines TRBV28 with TRBJ1-1; 10 bases are shared with TRBD1. V shed 4 bases, J shed 1 base, and the junction held 9 bases outside the gene matches. Germline CDR1 MDHEN, CDR2 SYDVKM. The CDR3 totals 17 residues.

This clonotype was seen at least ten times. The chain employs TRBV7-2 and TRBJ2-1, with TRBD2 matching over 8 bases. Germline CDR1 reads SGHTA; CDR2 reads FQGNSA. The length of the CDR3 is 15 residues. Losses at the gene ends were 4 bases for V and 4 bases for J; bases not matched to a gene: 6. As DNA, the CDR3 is TGTGCCAGCAGCTCCGGGACTAGTATTTACAATGAGCAGTTCTTC. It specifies CASSSGTSIYNEQFF.

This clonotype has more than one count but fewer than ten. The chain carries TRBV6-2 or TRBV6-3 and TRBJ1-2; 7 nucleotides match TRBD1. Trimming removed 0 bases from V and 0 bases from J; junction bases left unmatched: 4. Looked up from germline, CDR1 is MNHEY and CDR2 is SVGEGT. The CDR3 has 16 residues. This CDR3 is CASSYSLDRSNYGYTF. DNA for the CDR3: TGTGCCAGCAGTTACTCCTTGGACAGGTCTAACTATGGCTACACCTTC.

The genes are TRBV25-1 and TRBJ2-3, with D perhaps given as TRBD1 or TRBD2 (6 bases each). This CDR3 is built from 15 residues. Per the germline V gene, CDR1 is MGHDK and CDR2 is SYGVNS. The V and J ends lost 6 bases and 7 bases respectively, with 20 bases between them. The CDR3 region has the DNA TGTGCCAGCAGCACTAGCAAGGGGGGCAGGAATACGCAGTATTTT. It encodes CASSTSKGGRNTQYF. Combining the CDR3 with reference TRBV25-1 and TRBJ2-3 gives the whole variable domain EADIYQTPRYLVIGTGKKITLECSQTMGHDKMYWYQQDPGMELHLIHYSYGVNSTEKGDLSSESTVSRIRTEHFPLTLESARPSHTSQYLCASSTSKGGRNTQYFGPGTRLTVL.

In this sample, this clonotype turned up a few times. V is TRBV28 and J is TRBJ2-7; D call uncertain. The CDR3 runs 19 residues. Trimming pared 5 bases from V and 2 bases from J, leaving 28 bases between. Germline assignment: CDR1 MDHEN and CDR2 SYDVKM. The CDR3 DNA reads TGTGCCAGCAGTCCAATTGGGTCTACGGCAGACAAGGACGCCTACGAGCAGTACTTC. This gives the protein CASSPIGSTADKDAYEQYF. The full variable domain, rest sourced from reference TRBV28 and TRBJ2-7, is DVKVTQSSRYLVKRTGEKVFLECVQDMDHENMFWYRQDPGLGLRLIYFSYDVKMKEKGDIPEGYSVSREKKERFSLILESASTNQTSMYLCASSPIGSTADKDAYEQYFGPGTRLTVT.

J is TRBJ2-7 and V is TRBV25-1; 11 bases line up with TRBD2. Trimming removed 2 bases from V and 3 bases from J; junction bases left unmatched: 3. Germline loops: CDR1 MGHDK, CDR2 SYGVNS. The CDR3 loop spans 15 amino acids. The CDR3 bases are TGTGCCAGCAGTGAACTCGGGACTAGCGGCTACGAGCAGTACTTC. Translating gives CASSELGTSGYEQYF.

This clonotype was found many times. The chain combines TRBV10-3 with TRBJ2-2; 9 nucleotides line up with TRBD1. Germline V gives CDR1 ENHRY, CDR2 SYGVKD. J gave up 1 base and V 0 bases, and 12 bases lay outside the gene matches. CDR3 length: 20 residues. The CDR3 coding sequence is TGTGCCATCAGTGAGTCGACTCGGAAACTGGGACAGGGGAACACCGGGGAGCTGTTTTTT. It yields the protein CAISESTRKLGQGNTGELFF.

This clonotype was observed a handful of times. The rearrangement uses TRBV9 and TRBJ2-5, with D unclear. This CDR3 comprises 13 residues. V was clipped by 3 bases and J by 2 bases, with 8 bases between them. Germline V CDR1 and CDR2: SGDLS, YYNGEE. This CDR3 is CASSDQQQETQYF. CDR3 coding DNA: TGTGCCAGCAGCGACCAACAACAAGAGACCCAGTACTTC.

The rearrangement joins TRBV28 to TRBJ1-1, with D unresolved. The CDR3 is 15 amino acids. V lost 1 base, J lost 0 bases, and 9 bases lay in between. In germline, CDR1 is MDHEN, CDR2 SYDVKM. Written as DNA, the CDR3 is TGTGCCAGCAGTTTATTGTGGCAGGTGAACACTGAAGCTTTCTTT. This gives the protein CASSLLWQVNTEAFF.